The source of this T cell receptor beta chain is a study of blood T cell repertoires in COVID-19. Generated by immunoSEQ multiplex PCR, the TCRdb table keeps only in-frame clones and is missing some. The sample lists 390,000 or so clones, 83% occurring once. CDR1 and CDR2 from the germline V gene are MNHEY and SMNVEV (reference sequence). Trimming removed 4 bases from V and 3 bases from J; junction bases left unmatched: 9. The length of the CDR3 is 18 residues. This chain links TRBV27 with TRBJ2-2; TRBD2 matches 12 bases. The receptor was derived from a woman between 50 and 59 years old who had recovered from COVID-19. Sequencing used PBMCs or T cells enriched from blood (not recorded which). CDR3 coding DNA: TGTGCCAGCAGTTCCCCCTATCTAGCGGGGGGGTACACCGGGGAGCTGTTTTTT. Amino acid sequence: CASSSPYLAGGYTGELFF.